This T cell receptor (beta chain) came from a study of human T cells and chemical hapten exposure. As for the study in general: Chiefly women, the patients showed alopecia areata, totalis or universalis. Small pooled library volume differences mainly caused per-sample TCR yield variation.

Regarding time point: patch test 1, 2 weeks after DPC sensitization. Treatment specified: therapeutic diphenylcyclopropenone sensitization with weekly scalp DPC. Notes on the study in general: The study found that DPC sensitization did not change TCRs above 1 in 1000 frequency.

Regarding this clonotype: The antigen remains unidentified.

Trimming cost V 6 bases and J 8 bases, with 8 bases left between them. There are 11 residues in the CDR3. TCRdb fed the RACE reads into MiXCR, producing one record per CDR3 protein. The sample gives 150,000 to 200,000 distinct CDR3 sequences, approximately 15% of which show up once; 1.5% to 2% is in the top ten. The sequencing here drew on whole blood, taken in connection with sensitization to the hapten diphenylcyclopropenone (DPC). This TCR was recovered from a woman younger than 45 with alopecia areata. Some clones in this sample may be carry-over from other donors' samples. This rearrangement joins TRBV12-3 or TRBV12-4 to TRBJ2-1; D is ambiguous. Here the CDR3 reads CASSSRHEQFF. DNA of the CDR3: TGTGCCAGCAGCTCTCGCCATGAGCAGTTCTTC.